These 8 T cell receptor beta chains came from one sample sequenced in a study of T cell repertoires in cytomegalovirus infection (dated by TCRdb to the late 2010s). Sequencer: Illumina HiSeq 1500. Using fastp trimming at Q25 and MiXCR clonotype assembly, TCRdb reanalyzed the public sequencing data and kept in-frame beta chains. Each entry merges the rows of one CDR3 protein and shows their most common DNA and genes. The sample has some 680,000 distinct CDR3 sequences on record, 35% of them singletons. About 2.8% of the sample comes from the top ten. Sequenced sample: PBMCs. Receptor source: a human donor in good health (CMV status not recorded). Some clones in this sample may be carry-over from other donors' samples.

The chain joins TRBV5-1 to TRBJ2-2; D is unclear. The length of the CDR3 is 15 residues. Germline V CDR1 and CDR2: SGHRS, YFSETQ. The V end was cut by 0 bases, the J end by 4 bases, with 10 bases between. CDR3 loop: CASSLEGPPTGELFF. DNA of the CDR3: TGCGCCAGCAGCTTGGAAGGCCCGCCCACCGGGGAGCTGTTTTTT.

The V call is TRBV7-2, the J call TRBJ2-2; D uncertain. Germline V lookup: CDR1 SGHTA, CDR2 FQGNSA. V dropped 1 base and J dropped 2 bases, with 11 bases sitting between them. The CDR3 consists of 16 residues. In DNA form, the CDR3 reads TGTGCCAGCAGCTTAGTTGCTGGGTCAAACACCGGGGAGCTGTTTTTT. It encodes CASSLVAGSNTGELFF.

Turning to this clonotype: Its ends do not fully match the called genes, so a read error is possible. J is TRBJ1-2 and V is TRBV5-6; 7 bases match TRBD1. CDR1 SGHDT and CDR2 YYEEEE come from the germline V gene. The CDR3 is 11 amino acids. The CDR3 sequence is CASANRGGYTF. In nucleotides, the CDR3 is TGCGCCAGCGCCAACAGGGGTGGCTACACCTTC.

This clonotype was counted once. V and J are TRBV2 and TRBJ1-6; TRBD1 matches 8 bases. The CDR3 sequence is 14 residues long. Germline V CDR1 and CDR2: SNHLY, FYNNEI. The junction had 2 bases not matched to a gene; V was cut back by 3 bases and J by 7 bases. The DNA of the CDR3 is TGTGCCAGCAGTGACAGGGGGCAAAATTCACCCCTCCACTTT. Translated, it gives CASSDRGQNSPLHF.

This clonotype was counted between two and nine times. This chain links TRBV7-9 with TRBJ2-6; D is perhaps TRBD2 (6 bases). The CDR3 is 19 amino acids. In germline, CDR1 is SEHNR, CDR2 FQNEAQ (reference sequence). Trimming took 4 bases from V and 0 from J, leaving 19 bases between them. In nucleotides, the CDR3 is TGTGCCAGCAGCTCACCTCTCGGGGGATCTCCCTCTGGGGCCAACGTCCTGACTTTC. Translated, it gives CASSSPLGGSPSGANVLTF.

The chain recombines TRBV10-3 with TRBJ2-7; unclear D gene. Germline V gives CDR1 ENHRY, CDR2 SYGVKD. Trimming removed 6 bases at V and 3 bases at J, with 9 bases between. The CDR3 runs to 12 residues. This CDR3 is CAISKDGYEQYF. The CDR3 nucleotides read TGTGCCATCAGCAAGGACGGCTACGAGCAGTACTTC.

In its sample, this clonotype was seen many times. The genes are TRBV7-6 and TRBJ2-3, with D maybe TRBD2 (5 bases). CDR3 length equals 14 residues. Germline assignment: CDR1 SGHVS and CDR2 FNYEAQ. The V and J ends lost 4 bases and 4 bases respectively, with 12 bases between them. CDR3 protein: CASSSNGKADTQYF. CDR3 nucleotide sequence: TGTGCCAGCAGCTCCAACGGGAAAGCAGATACGCAGTATTTT.

This clonotype has more than one count but fewer than ten. The gene calls are TRBV10-2 and TRBJ1-2, with 8 bases aligning to TRBD1. CDR3 length: 15 residues. CDR1 is WSHSY, CDR2 SAAADI, per germline. Losses at the gene ends were 6 bases for V and 3 bases for J; bases not matched to a gene: 9. CDR3 sequence (DNA): TGCGCCAGCAGCACAGGGGGAGGACGAGACTATGGCTACACCTTC. Its translation is CASSTGGGRDYGYTF.